The clone carrying this TCR beta chain was counted between two and nine times. Germline-derived CDR1 and CDR2 are MNHNS and SASEGT. With 2 bases clipped from V and 0 bases from J, the junction kept 9 bases outside the gene matches. CDR3 length: 18 residues. The source of the sample is a study of cytomegalovirus exposure and HLA in healthy donors. PCR primers comprised 60 Vbeta and 13 Jbeta primers. Repertoires were generated with immunoSEQ multiplex PCR, while TCRdb's copy carries only in-frame clones and drops some. This table has 110,000 or so clones, under 70% appearing once. This clonotype originated in a man aged 18 to 30 in good health and CMV-seropositive. This chain connects TRBV6-1 to TRBJ1-4, with 7 bases that match TRBD1. Sequences were obtained from PBMCs. The CDR3 is CASSEWMGQSTTNEKLFF. The CDR3 nucleotides read TGTGCCAGCAGTGAATGGATGGGACAGAGCACAACTAATGAAAAACTGTTTTTT.